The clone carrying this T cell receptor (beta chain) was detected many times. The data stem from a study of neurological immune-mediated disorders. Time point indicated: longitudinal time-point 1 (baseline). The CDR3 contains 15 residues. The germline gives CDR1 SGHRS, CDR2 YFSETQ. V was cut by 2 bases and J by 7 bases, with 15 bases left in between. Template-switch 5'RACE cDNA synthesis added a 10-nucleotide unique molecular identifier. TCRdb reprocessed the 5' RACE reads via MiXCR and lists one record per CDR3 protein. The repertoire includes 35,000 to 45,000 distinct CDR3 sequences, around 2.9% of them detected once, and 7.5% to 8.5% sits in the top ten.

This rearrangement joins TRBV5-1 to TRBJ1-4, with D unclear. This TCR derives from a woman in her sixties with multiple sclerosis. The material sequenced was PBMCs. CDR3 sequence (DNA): TGCGCCAGCAGCTTATGGGCGGGGTCTGGTGAAAAACTGTTTTTT. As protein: CASSLWAGSGEKLFF. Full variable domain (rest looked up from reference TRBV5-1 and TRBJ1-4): KAGVTQTPRYLIKTRGQQVTLSCSPISGHRSVSWYQQTPGQGLQFLFEYFSETQRNKGNFPGRFSGRQFSNSRSEMNVSTLELGDSALYLCASSLWAGSGEKLFFGSGTQLSVL.